This T cell receptor beta chain originates from a study of blood T cells in healthy people across ages. Primed by a sample-barcoded 5' primer and a J-beta primer mix, a second PCR proceeded for 7 to 11 cycles. Each sample yielded at least 2.5 million CDR3-containing paired-end reads. TCRdb passed the 5' RACE reads through MiXCR, listing each CDR3 protein once. The data contain 1,100,000 or so distinct CDR3 sequences, 40% to 45% of them singletons. A few counts support this clonotype. Its antigen is currently unknown. Study conclusions and caveats: Underestimates were what the diversity estimates from one million T cells were considered to be. Higher diversity, along with more naive CD4+ cells, distinguished long-lived donors from aged donors. Among T cells, TCR beta diversity per million cells dropped roughly linearly as age rose.

This clonotype was sampled from a woman in her fifties or sixties in good health. Sequenced input: blood.

The CDR3 DNA reads as TGCAGTGCTTTGGGACCCGCCTACAATGAGCAGTTCTTC. Translation gives CSALGPAYNEQFF. The chain links TRBV20-1 to TRBJ2-1; D possibly uses TRBD1 or TRBD2 (5 bases each). Trimming removed 5 bases at V and 2 bases at J, with 10 bases between. Germline V gene sequence: CDR1 DFQATT, CDR2 SNEGSKA (reference sequence). This CDR3 has 13 residues.